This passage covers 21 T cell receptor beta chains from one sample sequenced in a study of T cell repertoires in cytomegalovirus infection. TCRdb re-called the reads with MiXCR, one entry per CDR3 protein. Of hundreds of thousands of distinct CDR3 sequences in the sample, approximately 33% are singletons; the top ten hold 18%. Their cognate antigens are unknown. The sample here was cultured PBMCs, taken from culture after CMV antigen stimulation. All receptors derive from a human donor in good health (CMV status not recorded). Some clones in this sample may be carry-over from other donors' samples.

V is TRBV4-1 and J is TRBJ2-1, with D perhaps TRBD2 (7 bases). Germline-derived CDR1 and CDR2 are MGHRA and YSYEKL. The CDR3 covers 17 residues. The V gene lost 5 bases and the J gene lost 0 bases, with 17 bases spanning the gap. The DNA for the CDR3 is TGCGCCAGCAGCTCACAGGGTGGCGGGAGCTCCTACAATGAGCAGTTCTTC. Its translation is CASSSQGGGSSYNEQFF.

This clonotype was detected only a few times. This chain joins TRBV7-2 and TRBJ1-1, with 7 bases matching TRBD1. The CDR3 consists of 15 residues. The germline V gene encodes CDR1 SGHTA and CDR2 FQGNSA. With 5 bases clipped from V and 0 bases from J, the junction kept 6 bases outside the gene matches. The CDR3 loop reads CASSPRDRMNTEAFF. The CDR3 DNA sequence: TGTGCCAGCAGCCCGCGGGACAGAATGAACACTGAAGCTTTCTTT. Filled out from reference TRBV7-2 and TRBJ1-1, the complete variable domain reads GAGVSQSPSNKVTEKGKDVELRCDPISGHTALYWYRQSLGQGLEFLIYFQGNSAPDKSGLPSDRFSAERTGGSVSTLTIQRTQQEDSAVYLCASSPRDRMNTEAFFGQGTRLTVV.

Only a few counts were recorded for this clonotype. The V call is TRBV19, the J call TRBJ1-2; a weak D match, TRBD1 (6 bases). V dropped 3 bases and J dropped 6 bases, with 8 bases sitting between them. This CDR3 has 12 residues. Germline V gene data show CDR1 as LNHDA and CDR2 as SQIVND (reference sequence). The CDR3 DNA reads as TGTGCCAGTAGTATCGGACAGAATGGCTACACCTTC. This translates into CASSIGQNGYTF.

The chain's CDR3 is CASSVGDYYGYTF. The CDR3 nucleotides read TGTGCCAGCAGTGTGGGGGATTACTATGGCTACACCTTC. The chain carries TRBV2 and TRBJ1-2, with D possibly matching TRBD1 (5 bases). V was shortened by 4 bases and J by 3 bases, with 9 bases between the two germline ends. The CDR3 is made up of 13 amino acids. Per germline, CDR1 SNHLY and CDR2 FYNNEI.

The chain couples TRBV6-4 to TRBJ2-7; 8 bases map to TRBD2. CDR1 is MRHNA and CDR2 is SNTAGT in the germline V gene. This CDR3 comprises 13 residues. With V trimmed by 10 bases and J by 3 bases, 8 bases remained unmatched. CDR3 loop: CATEKRGYYEQYF. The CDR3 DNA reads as TGTGCCACTGAGAAGCGGGGGTACTACGAGCAGTACTTC.

The CDR3 region is CASSEAPPPINTEAFF. The CDR3 DNA reads TGTGCCAGCAGTGAAGCGCCTCCTCCGATAAACACTGAAGCTTTCTTT. The V and J genes are TRBV6-1 and TRBJ1-1; D gene uncertain. V was trimmed by 0 bases and J by 2 bases, leaving 13 bases between them. CDR1 and CDR2 from the germline V gene are MNHNS and SASEGT. The CDR3 loop spans 16 amino acids.

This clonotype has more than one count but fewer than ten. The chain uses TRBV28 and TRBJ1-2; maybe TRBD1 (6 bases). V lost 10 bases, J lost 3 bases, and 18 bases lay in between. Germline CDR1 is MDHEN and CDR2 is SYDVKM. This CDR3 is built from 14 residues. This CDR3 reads CATAGADRDYGYTF. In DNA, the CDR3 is TGTGCCACGGCAGGGGCTGATAGGGACTATGGCTACACCTTC.

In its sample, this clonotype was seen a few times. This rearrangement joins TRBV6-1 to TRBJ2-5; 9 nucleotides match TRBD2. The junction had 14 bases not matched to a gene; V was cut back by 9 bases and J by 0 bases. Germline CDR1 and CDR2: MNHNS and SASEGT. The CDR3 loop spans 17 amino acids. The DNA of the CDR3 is TGTGCCAGTATCCCCTGGGTAGTAGCGGGGGACCAAGAGACCCAGTACTTC. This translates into CASIPWVVAGDQETQYF.

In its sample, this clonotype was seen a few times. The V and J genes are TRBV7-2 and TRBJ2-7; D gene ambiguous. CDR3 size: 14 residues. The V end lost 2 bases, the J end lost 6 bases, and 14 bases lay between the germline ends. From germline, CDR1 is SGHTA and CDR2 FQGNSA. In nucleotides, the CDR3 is TGTGCCAGCAGCTTATACAAGGGCCTTCCCGAGCAGTACTTC. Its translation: CASSLYKGLPEQYF.

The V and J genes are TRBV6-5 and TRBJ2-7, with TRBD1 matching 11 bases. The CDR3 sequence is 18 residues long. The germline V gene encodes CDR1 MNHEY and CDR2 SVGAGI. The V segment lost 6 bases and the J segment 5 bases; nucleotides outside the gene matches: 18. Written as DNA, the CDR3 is TGTGCCAGCAGCGCCGGGTTATCGGGGACAGGGGGATTCCACGAGCAGTACTTC. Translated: CASSAGLSGTGGFHEQYF.

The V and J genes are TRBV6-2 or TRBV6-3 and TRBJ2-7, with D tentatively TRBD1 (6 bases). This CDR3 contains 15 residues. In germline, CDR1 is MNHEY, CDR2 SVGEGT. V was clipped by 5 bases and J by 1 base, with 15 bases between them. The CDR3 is CASSRPGHPSYEQYF. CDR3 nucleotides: TGTGCCAGCAGTCGACCGGGACACCCATCCTACGAGCAGTACTTC.

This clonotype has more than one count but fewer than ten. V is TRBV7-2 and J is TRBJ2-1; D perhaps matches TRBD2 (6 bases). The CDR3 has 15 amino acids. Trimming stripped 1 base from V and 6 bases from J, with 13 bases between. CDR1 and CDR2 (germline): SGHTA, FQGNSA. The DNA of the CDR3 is TGTGCCAGCAGCTTAGGGGACTCCACAAGCAATGAGCAGTTCTTC. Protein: CASSLGDSTSNEQFF.

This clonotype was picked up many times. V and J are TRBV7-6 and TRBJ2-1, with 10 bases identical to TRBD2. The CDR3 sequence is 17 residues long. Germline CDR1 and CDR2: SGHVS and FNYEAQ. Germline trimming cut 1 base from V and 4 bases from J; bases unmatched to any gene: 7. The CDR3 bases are TGTGCCAGCAGCTTAGGTGGTTGGGGACTAGCGTACAATGAGCAGTTCTTC. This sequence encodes CASSLGGWGLAYNEQFF. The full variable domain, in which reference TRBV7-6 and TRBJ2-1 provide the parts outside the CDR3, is GAGVSQSPRYKVTKRGQDVALRCDPISGHVSLYWYRQALGQGPEFLTYFNYEAQQDKSGLPNDRFSAERPEGSISTLTIQRTEQRDSAMYRCASSLGGWGLAYNEQFFGPGTRLTVL.

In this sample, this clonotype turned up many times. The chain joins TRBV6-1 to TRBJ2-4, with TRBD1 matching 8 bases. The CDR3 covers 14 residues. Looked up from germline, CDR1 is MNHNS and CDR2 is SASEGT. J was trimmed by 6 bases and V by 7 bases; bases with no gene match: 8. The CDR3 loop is CASTIDRGANIQYF. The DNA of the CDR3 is TGTGCCAGCACCATAGACAGGGGTGCAAACATTCAGTACTTC.

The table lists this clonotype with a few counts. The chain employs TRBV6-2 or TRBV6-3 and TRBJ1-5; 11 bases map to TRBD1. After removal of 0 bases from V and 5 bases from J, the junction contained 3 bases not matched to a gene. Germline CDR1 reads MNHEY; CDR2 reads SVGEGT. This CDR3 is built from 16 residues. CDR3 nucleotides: TGTGCCAGCAGTTACTCGTCGGGACAGGGGGATCAGCCCCAGCATTTT. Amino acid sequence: CASSYSSGQGDQPQHF.

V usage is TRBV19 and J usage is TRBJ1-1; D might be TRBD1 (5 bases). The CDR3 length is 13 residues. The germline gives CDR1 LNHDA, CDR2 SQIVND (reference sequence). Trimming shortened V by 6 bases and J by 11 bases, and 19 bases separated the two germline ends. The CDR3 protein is CASRVKGPGSAFF. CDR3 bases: TGTGCCAGTAGAGTCAAGGGACCCGGATCCGCTTTCTTT.

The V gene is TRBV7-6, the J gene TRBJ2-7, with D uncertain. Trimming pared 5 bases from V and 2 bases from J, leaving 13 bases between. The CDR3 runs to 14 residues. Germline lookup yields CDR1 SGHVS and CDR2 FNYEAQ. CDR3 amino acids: CASSHPDGPYEQYF. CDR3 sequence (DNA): TGTGCCAGCAGCCACCCGGACGGACCCTACGAGCAGTACTTC.

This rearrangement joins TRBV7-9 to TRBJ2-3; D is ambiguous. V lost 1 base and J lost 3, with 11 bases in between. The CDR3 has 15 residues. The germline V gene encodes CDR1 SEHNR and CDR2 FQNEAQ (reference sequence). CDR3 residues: CASSLVGQRTDTQYF. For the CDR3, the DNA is TGTGCCAGCAGCTTAGTCGGGCAGAGAACAGATACGCAGTATTTT.

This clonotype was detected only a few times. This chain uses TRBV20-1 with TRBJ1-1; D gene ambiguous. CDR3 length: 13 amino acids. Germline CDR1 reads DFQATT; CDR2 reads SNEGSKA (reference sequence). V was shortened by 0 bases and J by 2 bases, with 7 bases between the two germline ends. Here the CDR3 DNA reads TGCAGTGCTAGAGATCGACTTAACACTGAAGCTTTCTTT. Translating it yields CSARDRLNTEAFF.

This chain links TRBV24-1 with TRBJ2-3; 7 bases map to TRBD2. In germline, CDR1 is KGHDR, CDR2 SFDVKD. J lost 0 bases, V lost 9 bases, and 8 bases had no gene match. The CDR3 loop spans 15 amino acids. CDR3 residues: CATGGEYPSTDTQYF. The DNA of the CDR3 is TGTGCCACCGGGGGGGAATACCCTAGCACAGATACGCAGTATTTT.

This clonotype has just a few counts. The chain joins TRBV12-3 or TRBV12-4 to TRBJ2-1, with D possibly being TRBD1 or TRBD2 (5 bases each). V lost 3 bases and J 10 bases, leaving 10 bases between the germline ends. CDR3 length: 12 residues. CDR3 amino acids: CASSFEGREQFF. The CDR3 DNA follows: TGTGCCAGCAGTTTCGAGGGGAGAGAGCAGTTCTTC.